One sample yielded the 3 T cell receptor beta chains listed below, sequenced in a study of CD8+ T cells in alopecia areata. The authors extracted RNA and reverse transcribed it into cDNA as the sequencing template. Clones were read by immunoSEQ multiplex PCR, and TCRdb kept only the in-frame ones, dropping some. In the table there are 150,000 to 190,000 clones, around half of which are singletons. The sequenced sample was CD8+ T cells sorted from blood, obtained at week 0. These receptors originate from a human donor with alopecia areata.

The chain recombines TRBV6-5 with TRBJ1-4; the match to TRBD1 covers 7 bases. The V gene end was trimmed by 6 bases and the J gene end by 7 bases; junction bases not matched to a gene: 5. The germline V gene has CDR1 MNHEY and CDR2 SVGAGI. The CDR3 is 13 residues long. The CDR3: CASRGTDVEKLFF. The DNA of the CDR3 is TGTGCCAGCAGGGGGACAGATGTTGAAAAACTGTTTTTT.

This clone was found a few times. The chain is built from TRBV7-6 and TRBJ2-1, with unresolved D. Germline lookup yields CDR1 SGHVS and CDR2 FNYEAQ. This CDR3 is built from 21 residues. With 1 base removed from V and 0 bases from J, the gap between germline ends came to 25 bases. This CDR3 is CASSLEAAGVSLLSSYNEQFF. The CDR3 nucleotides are TGTGCCAGCAGCTTAGAAGCCGCAGGAGTCTCCCTATTATCCTCCTACAATGAGCAGTTCTTC.

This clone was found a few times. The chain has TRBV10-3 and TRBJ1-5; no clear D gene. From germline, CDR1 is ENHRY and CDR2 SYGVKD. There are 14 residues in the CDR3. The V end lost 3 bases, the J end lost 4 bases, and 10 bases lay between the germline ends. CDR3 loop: CAISEGSGNQPQHF. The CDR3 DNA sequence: TGTGCCATCAGTGAAGGCAGCGGGAATCAGCCCCAGCATTTT.